The 18 T cell receptor beta chains below were found in one sample sequenced in a study of cytomegalovirus exposure and HLA in healthy donors. PCR involved 60 Vbeta and 13 Jbeta primers. Using immunoSEQ multiplex PCR, the repertoire was profiled, and TCRdb retains in-frame clones only, with some absent. The sample has 30,000 to 40,000 clones, 82% seen once. The sample comprised PBMCs. These receptors came from a woman aged 18-35 years in good health and CMV-seropositive.

The chain has TRBV18 and TRBJ1-4; 8 bases are shared with TRBD1. The junction had 11 bases not matched to a gene; V was cut back by 2 bases and J by 6 bases. CDR3 length: 17 residues. Germline V gene data show CDR1 as KGHSH and CDR2 as LQKENI. The CDR3 nucleotides are TGTGCCAGCTCACCATTTGAGCCAGGGGGCGCGTATGAAAAACTGTTTTTT. Its translation is CASSPFEPGGAYEKLFF.

The gene calls are TRBV19 and TRBJ1-6, with TRBD1 matching 7 bases. Germline CDR1 is LNHDA and CDR2 is SQIVND (reference sequence). This CDR3 is built from 14 residues. Germline trimming cut 9 bases from V and 3 bases from J; bases unmatched to any gene: 5. The CDR3 loop is CASSRQGYNSPLHF. CDR3 DNA: TGTGCCAGCTCTCGACAGGGCTATAATTCACCCCTCCACTTT.

The chain carries TRBV12-5 and TRBJ2-1; D is uncertain. V dropped 6 bases and J dropped 11 bases, with 20 bases sitting between them. The CDR3 runs to 14 residues. CDR1 is LGHNT and CDR2 is FRNRAP in the germline V gene. CDR3 DNA sequence: TGTGCTAGTGGCCACAGCAACCTTAGGCCACAGCAGTTCTTC. Its translation: CASGHSNLRPQQFF.

The rearrangement uses TRBV25-1 and TRBJ1-2; maybe TRBD1 (6 bases). This CDR3 comprises 16 residues. The germline CDR1 and CDR2 sequences are MGHDK and SYGVNS. The V gene lost 5 bases and the J gene lost 6 bases, with 22 bases spanning the gap. CDR3 in amino acids: CASSSPRRGANHGYTF. In DNA form, the CDR3 reads TGTGCCAGCAGTAGTCCTCGACGGGGGGCCAACCATGGCTACACCTTC.

The chain links TRBV5-4 to TRBJ2-5; no firm D call. The J call may be in error: the DNA end matches TRBJ2-7 better. The germline V gene encodes CDR1 SGHNT and CDR2 YYREEE (reference sequence). The CDR3 extends over 13 amino acids. The CDR3 nucleotides read TGTGCCAGCAGCCGTCAGGTCGAGAACGAGCAGTACTTC. Amino acids: CASSRQVENEQYF.

The rearrangement links TRBV27 to TRBJ1-1, with 9 nucleotides matching TRBD1. Germline V gene lookup returns CDR1 MNHEY and CDR2 SMNVEV (reference sequence). Losses at the gene ends were 2 bases for V and 4 bases for J; bases not matched to a gene: 2. CDR3 size: 14 residues. The CDR3 is CASSLGQGFTEAFF. The CDR3 bases are TGTGCCAGCAGTTTAGGACAGGGGTTCACTGAAGCTTTCTTT.

The sample holds one count of this clone. The chain carries TRBV6-1 and TRBJ1-5, with D maybe TRBD1 (5 bases). CDR3 length equals 15 residues. V was clipped by 3 bases and J by 4 bases, with 13 bases between them. The germline V gene has CDR1 MNHNS and CDR2 SASEGT. The CDR3 reads CASSDPGTGNQPQHF. The CDR3 DNA sequence: TGTGCCAGCAGTGACCCAGGGACTGGTAATCAGCCCCAGCATTTT.

The rearrangement uses TRBV15 and TRBJ2-3; possibly TRBD1 for D (5 bases). The ends were cut back, 1 base at V and 0 bases at J, with 11 bases in the middle. Germline assignment: CDR1 LNHNV and CDR2 YYDKDF (reference sequence). CDR3 size: 16 residues. The CDR3 spells CATSRATGSSTDTQYF. The DNA for the CDR3 is TGTGCCACCAGCAGAGCCACAGGATCTAGCACAGATACGCAGTATTTT.

The genes are TRBV6-5 and TRBJ2-1; 7 positions match TRBD2. This CDR3 has 15 amino acids. V gave up 1 base and J gave up 9 bases; unmatched junction bases: 9. Germline CDR1 MNHEY, CDR2 SVGAGI. CDR3 residues: CASSYWGRAGSEQFF. CDR3 bases: TGTGCCAGCAGTTACTGGGGGAGGGCCGGTTCTGAGCAGTTCTTC.

V and J are TRBV6-5 and TRBJ2-7; possible D gene TRBD1, 6 bases. The germline CDR1 and CDR2 sequences are MNHEY and SVGAGI. With 4 bases removed from V and 6 bases from J, the gap between germline ends came to 19 bases. CDR3 size: 15 residues. Written as DNA, the CDR3 is TGTGCCAGCAGTTCCCTAGGGGCAGGGGTTGGCGAGCAGTACTTC. Protein sequence: CASSSLGAGVGEQYF.

This chain links TRBV28 with TRBJ1-2; 9 nucleotides match TRBD1. The germline V gene encodes CDR1 MDHEN and CDR2 SYDVKM. The V gene end was trimmed by 5 bases and the J gene end by 5 bases; junction bases not matched to a gene: 0. The CDR3 loop spans 12 amino acids. CDR3 nucleotide sequence: TGTGCCAGCAGTGACAGGGGGTATGGCTACACCTTC. Encoded protein: CASSDRGYGYTF.

The chain combines TRBV11-2 with TRBJ2-2; 10 bases fit TRBD1. The CDR3 spans 16 residues. The ends lost 6 bases at V and 3 bases at J; junction bases unmatched: 7. CDR1 is SGHAT, CDR2 FQNNGV, per germline. The CDR3 spells CASRFPGTGDTGELFF. CDR3 sequence (DNA): TGTGCCAGCAGGTTTCCCGGGACAGGGGACACCGGGGAGCTGTTTTTT.

CDR3 bases: TGTGCCAGCAGCGTAGACGGGAGCGGGGGGGCCAATGAGCAGTTCTTC. Translated, it gives CASSVDGSGGANEQFF. The chain employs TRBV9 and TRBJ2-1; 10 bases are a match to TRBD2. Trimming at V came to 0 bases and at J to 6 bases, leaving 6 bases not matched to a gene. Germline-derived CDR1 and CDR2 are SGDLS and YYNGEE. CDR3 length: 16 amino acids. Full variable domain (remainder filled in from reference TRBV9 and TRBJ2-1): DSGVTQTPKHLITATGQRVTLRCSPRSGDLSVYWYQQSLDQGLQFLIQYYNGEERAKGNILERFSAQQFPDLHSELNLSSLELGDSALYFCASSVDGSGGANEQFFGPGTRLTVL.

The chain combines TRBV27 with TRBJ2-1, with 12 bases aligning to TRBD2. J gave up 10 bases and V 5 bases, and 6 bases lay outside the gene matches. The CDR3 covers 14 residues. Germline V gene data show CDR1 as MNHEY and CDR2 as SMNVEV (reference sequence). CDR3 coding DNA: TGTGCCAGCAGTGGACTAGCGGGGTTGAAGGAGCAGTTCTTC. Its protein product is CASSGLAGLKEQFF.

The chain couples TRBV19 to TRBJ1-2; TRBD1 matches 9 bases. The CDR3 spans 14 residues. From germline, CDR1 is LNHDA and CDR2 SQIVND (reference sequence). The V and J ends lost 10 bases and 3 bases, in that order; junction bases with no gene match: 9. This chain's CDR3 is CATTDRGWDYGYTF. CDR3 coding DNA: TGTGCCACCACGGACAGGGGATGGGACTATGGCTACACCTTC.

The chain employs TRBV6-5 and TRBJ1-5; 7 bases align to TRBD1. V was clipped by 5 bases and J by 9 bases; unmatched bases: 10. This CDR3 spans 14 amino acids. From germline, CDR1 is MNHEY and CDR2 SVGAGI. CDR3 in DNA: TGTGCCAGCAGTCTAGACCAGGGGGTTCGGCCCCAGCATTTT. It translates to CASSLDQGVRPQHF.

The rearrangement joins TRBV27 to TRBJ2-5; TRBD2 might be the D (6 bases). The CDR3 contains 11 residues. Trimming removed 8 bases from V and 7 bases from J, with 11 bases in between. Germline V gene data show CDR1 as MNHEY and CDR2 as SMNVEV (reference sequence). This chain's CDR3 is CASWDFGTQYF. The CDR3 nucleotides are TGTGCCAGCTGGGACTTCGGGACCCAGTACTTC.

The chain carries TRBV29-1 and TRBJ1-4; TRBD1 is a possible D gene (5 bases). Germline CDR1 and CDR2: SQVTM and ANQGSEA. V lost 4 bases and J lost 7, with 13 bases in between. The CDR3 has 13 amino acids. This CDR3 reads CSVGRDASEKLFF. The CDR3 nucleotides read TGCAGCGTTGGGCGGGACGCGAGTGAAAAACTGTTTTTT.